This paragraph reports one T cell receptor beta chain. The antigen remains unidentified. Assay used: immunoSEQ multiplex PCR; TCRdb lists only in-frame clones, some missing. The sample lists about 120,000 clones, 75% to 95% occurring once. This record comes from a study of T cell responses to AZD1222 COVID-19 vaccine. Findings and limits, study-wide: White British donors predominated, females outnumbered males, and clonal diversity was possibly underestimated.

Per germline, CDR1 DFQATT and CDR2 SNEGSKA (reference sequence). V shed 6 bases, J shed 14 bases, and the junction held 8 bases outside the gene matches. This CDR3 is 11 amino acids long. The receptor was isolated from an adult who received the MenACWY meningococcal vaccine as a control. The sample was peripheral blood, taken 28 days after the second dose of the MenACWY control vaccine. The J gene is TRBJ2-4, the V gene TRBV20-1, with TRBD2 matching over 9 bases. The CDR3 region is CSATTGTSKYF. CDR3 DNA sequence: TGCAGTGCAACAACCGGGACTAGCAAGTACTTC.